Below, one T cell receptor (beta chain) is given with its context. The RNA, about 0.45 to 1 ug, was put through reverse transcription using random hexamers. TCRdb reprocessed the immunoSEQ multiplex PCR reads with MiXCR, giving one entry per CDR3 protein. This sample yields a few hundred thousand distinct CDR3 sequences, of which roughly 85% are seen a single time; approximately 0.11% belongs to the top ten. These data are taken from a study of CD8 T cells in Susac syndrome. V lost 4 bases, J lost 7 bases, and 10 bases lay in between. Germline-derived CDR1 and CDR2 are MGHRA and YSYEKL. This CDR3 region has 13 residues.

The sample comprised CD8+ T cells from PBMCs. The clonotype was recovered from a human donor with multiple sclerosis. The V and J genes are TRBV4-1 and TRBJ2-2; weak D call: TRBD2 (6 bases). The DNA for the CDR3 is TGCGCCAGCAGCCTGTTGGGAGGCGGGGAGCTGTTTTTT. The encoded protein is CASSLLGGGELFF.